Sequencing of this T cell receptor beta chain was carried out in a study of blood T cells in healthy people across ages. A second roughly 6 to 12 cycle PCR used barcoded and J-beta primers. TCRdb reprocessed the 5' RACE reads with MiXCR, giving one entry per CDR3 protein. The sample holds around 1,000,000 distinct CDR3 sequences, around 27% seen once. Trimming removed 2 bases from V and 1 base from J, with 13 bases in between. CDR3 size: 15 residues. Germline lookup yields CDR1 SGHRS and CDR2 YFSETQ. This clonotype appeared a few times. These data are also associated with another study on T cells of mothers and their children.

This TCR derives from a girl aged 2 to 10 in good health. The sequenced sample consisted of blood. The chain carries TRBV5-1 and TRBJ2-7; possibly TRBD2 for D (6 bases). The CDR3 spells CASSFRDSLSYEQYF. CDR3 sequence (DNA): TGCGCCAGCAGCTTCCGGGACTCATTATCCTACGAGCAGTACTTC.